The clone carrying this T cell receptor (beta chain) appeared a few times. The CDR3 totals 15 residues. CDR1 is SEHNR and CDR2 is FQNEAQ in the germline V gene (reference sequence). The V and J ends lost 5 bases and 5 bases, in that order; junction bases with no gene match: 10. The source of the sample is a study of blood T cell repertoires in COVID-19. The overall study: From the United States, Italy and Spain came samples of acute and convalescent COVID-19. PBMCs, B-cell-depleted T cells, or T cells provided the cDNA or gDNA that made up the material.

Study processing details: Using reference gene primer amplification, nucleated cell counts were estimated. The assay was immunoSEQ multiplex PCR, and TCRdb's table has in-frame clones only and misses some. That table supplies the V and J calls and clone size; D and trimming were determined from the DNA. The sample holds around 200,000 clones; more than 75% are singletons and the top ten take 2.7%. The V call is TRBV7-9, the J call TRBJ2-7, with 9 bases lining up with TRBD1. The receptor's source is a man aged 35 to 55 with active or convalescent COVID-19. The specimen sequenced was peripheral blood. This CDR3 is CASSDPGQGIHEQYF. The CDR3 coding sequence is TGTGCCAGCAGCGATCCGGGACAGGGTATTCACGAGCAGTACTTC. The variable domain in full, with the rest retrieved from reference TRBV7-9 and TRBJ2-7, is DTGVSQNPRHKITKRGQNVTFRCDPISEHNRLYWYRQTLGQGPEFLTYFQNEAQLEKSRLLSDRFSAERPKGSFSTLEIQRTEQGDSAMYLCASSDPGQGIHEQYFGPGTRLTVT.